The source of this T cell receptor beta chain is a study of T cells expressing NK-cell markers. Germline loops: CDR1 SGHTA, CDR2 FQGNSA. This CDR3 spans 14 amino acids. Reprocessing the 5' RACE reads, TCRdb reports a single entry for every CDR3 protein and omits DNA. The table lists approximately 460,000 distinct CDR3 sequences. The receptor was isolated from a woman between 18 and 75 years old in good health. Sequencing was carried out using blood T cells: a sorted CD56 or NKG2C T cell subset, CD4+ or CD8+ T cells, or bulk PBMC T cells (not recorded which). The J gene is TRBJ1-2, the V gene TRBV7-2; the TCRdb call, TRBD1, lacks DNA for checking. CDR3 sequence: CASSLDGTGYGYTF.